This T cell receptor (beta chain) originates from a study of blood T cell repertoires in COVID-19. Background on the study: Acute-phase and convalescent COVID-19 samples originated in the United States, Italy and Spain.

Original analysis: Amplifying reference gene primers gave estimates of nucleated cell counts. Profiling relied on immunoSEQ multiplex PCR, and the TCRdb table lists in-frame clones only, not all of them. V, J and clone size derive from that table, while D and trimming were established from the DNA sequence. The profile shows around 140,000 clones, about 88% of them singletons. Enrolment of Seattle patients took place during active infection, and they were followed longitudinally. The TCR originated in a human donor with COVID-19, enrolled during active disease. The donor label of this sample is uncertain. Sequenced: peripheral blood.

CDR3 bases: TGCGCCAGCAGCCCGTACGGGGCGGGGATGGCCGGGGAGCTGTTTTTT. Translation: CASSPYGAGMAGELFF. The V and J genes are TRBV4-1 and TRBJ2-2; D is possibly TRBD2 (6 bases). CDR3 length equals 16 residues. Germline CDR1 is MGHRA and CDR2 is YSYEKL. The V end lost 4 bases, the J end lost 6 bases, and 18 bases lay between the germline ends.